The 18 T cell receptor beta chains reported below all come from one sample, sequenced in a study of blood T cells in healthy people across ages. A second 7 to 11 cycle PCR used barcoded and J-beta primers. In TCRdb, the 5' RACE reads were re-called with MiXCR into one record per CDR3 protein. This table has under 2,000,000 distinct CDR3 sequences, about 50% appearing once. Sequences were obtained from blood. These receptors all stem from a woman aged 35 to 49 in good health.

The V and J genes are TRBV20-1 and TRBJ2-5; D is perhaps TRBD2 (7 bases). The germline V and J ends were trimmed by 6 bases and 3 bases, with 17 bases remaining between them. Germline assignment: CDR1 DFQATT and CDR2 SNEGSKA (reference sequence). The CDR3 consists of 14 residues. CDR3 region: CSAPRAGAKETQYF. DNA for the CDR3: TGCAGTGCCCCCAGGGCGGGGGCGAAAGAGACCCAGTACTTC.

This clonotype was seen a few times. The J gene is TRBJ2-5, the V gene TRBV6-5, with TRBD1 matching 7 bases. The CDR3 spans 15 residues. V trimming: 5 bases; J trimming: 3 bases; junction bases outside the gene matches: 9. The germline V gene encodes CDR1 MNHEY and CDR2 SVGAGI. The CDR3 DNA sequence: TGTGCCAGCAGTAGACAGGGAGAACGGGAAGAGACCCAGTACTTC. It translates to CASSRQGEREETQYF.

The chain couples TRBV7-2 to TRBJ2-1; TRBD1 agrees at 11 bases. The CDR3 has 15 amino acids. Germline CDR1 SGHTA, CDR2 FQGNSA. Trimming removed 4 bases from V and 8 bases from J; junction bases left unmatched: 7. The CDR3 DNA reads as TGTGCCAGCAGCTCTCCGGACAGGGGGCGAGATGAGCAGTTCTTC. This codes for CASSSPDRGRDEQFF.

As for this clonotype: One end of the junction is discordant with germline, which a read error may explain. V usage is TRBV10-1 and J usage is TRBJ2-3, with D maybe TRBD1 (5 bases). The CDR3 loop spans 14 amino acids. Germline V gene sequence: CDR1 WNHNN, CDR2 SYGVQD (reference sequence). The CDR3 nucleotides are TGCGCCAGCAGTGTAGCCCAGGACACAGATATGCAGTATTTT. Translating gives CASSVAQDTDMQYF.

J is TRBJ1-4 and V is TRBV7-8, with D hard to call. Deletions cut 1 base from V and 5 bases from J, with 11 bases between. CDR1 is SGHVS and CDR2 is FQNEAQ in the germline V gene. The CDR3 runs to 15 residues. The CDR3 sequence is CASSLDAGLNEKLFF. As DNA, the CDR3 is TGTGCCAGCAGCTTAGACGCGGGATTAAATGAAAAACTGTTTTTT.

This chain links TRBV4-1 with TRBJ1-2; TRBD1 aligns across 7 bases. Germline CDR1 is MGHRA and CDR2 is YSYEKL. With 1 base clipped from V and 2 bases from J, the junction kept 10 bases outside the gene matches. The CDR3 sequence is 17 residues long. The CDR3 DNA follows: TGCGCCAGCAGCCAAGTTCAGGGGGGCATTGGGAACTATGGCTACACCTTC. This encodes CASSQVQGGIGNYGYTF.

In the case of this clonotype: One end of the junction is discordant with germline, which a read error may explain. The V gene is TRBV4-2, the J gene TRBJ2-5, with D possibly being TRBD2 (6 bases). The CDR3 is 15 residues long. Germline CDR1 LGHNA, CDR2 YNFKEQ. CDR3 DNA: TGTGCCGGCAGCCAAGAGAGGGGAGGACAAGAGACCCAGTACTTC. As protein: CAGSQERGGQETQYF.

This clonotype was detected once. This chain links TRBV27 with TRBJ2-3; the match to TRBD1 covers 8 bases. CDR1 is MNHEY and CDR2 is SMNVEV in the germline V gene (reference sequence). The CDR3 has 17 amino acids. V shed 3 bases and J 3 bases; nucleotides not matched to a gene: 11. The CDR3 loop is CASSFRIQGARTDTQYF. DNA of the CDR3: TGTGCCAGCAGTTTTCGGATTCAGGGGGCGAGGACAGATACGCAGTATTTT.

This rearrangement joins TRBV7-9 to TRBJ2-7, with D perhaps given as TRBD1 or TRBD2 (6 bases each). The CDR3 has 16 amino acids. Trimming left V 4 bases short and J 5 bases short, with 21 bases between. Germline CDR1 and CDR2: SEHNR and FQNEAQ (reference sequence). CDR3 sequence reads: CASSSHGGTIRDEQYF. For the CDR3, the DNA is TGTGCCAGCAGCTCTCACGGGGGCACTATTCGTGACGAGCAGTACTTC.

In its sample, this clonotype was seen a few times. The gene calls are TRBV12-3 or TRBV12-4 and TRBJ2-7, with 8 bases identical to TRBD1. This CDR3 has 15 amino acids. V lost 5 bases and J lost 2; bases outside the gene matches: 8. CDR3 coding DNA: TGTGCCAGCAGTCCTGGACAGGGCCAACCCTACGAGCAGTACTTC. As protein: CASSPGQGQPYEQYF.

In regard to this clonotype: The germline gene is not matched at one end of the junction; a read error may be the cause. The chain joins TRBV12-3 or TRBV12-4 to TRBJ2-5; 7 bases fit TRBD2. The CDR3 contains 12 residues. This chain's CDR3 is CSSKKTSKTQYF. The CDR3 DNA is TGTTCCAGCAAGAAGACTAGCAAGACCCAGTACTTC.

The chain links TRBV6-2 or TRBV6-3 to TRBJ2-2; 14 bases map to TRBD2. The germline gives CDR1 MNHEY, CDR2 SVGEGT. The CDR3 is 20 residues long. Trimming at V came to 6 bases and at J to 0 bases, leaving 12 bases not matched to a gene. CDR3 coding DNA: TGTGCCAGCAGCTCCCTTTCGACTAGCGGGGGGGCGGCGAACACCGGGGAGCTGTTTTTT. Translation: CASSSLSTSGGAANTGELFF.

In this sample, this clonotype turned up a few times. V gene TRBV11-2 combines with J gene TRBJ2-1, with a possible D match to TRBD2 (6 bases). Germline V gene data show CDR1 as SGHAT and CDR2 as FQNNGV. The CDR3 sequence is 16 residues long. With 5 bases removed from V and 9 bases from J, the gap between germline ends came to 23 bases. CDR3 sequence (DNA): TGTGCCAGCAGCCCCACAGCGGGCGGTATGGGCGGTGAGCAGTTCTTC. Translating gives CASSPTAGGMGGEQFF.

The V and J genes are TRBV2 and TRBJ1-2, with a possible D match to TRBD1 (6 bases). The CDR3 runs 13 residues. V was clipped by 9 bases and J by 5 bases, with 16 bases between them. CDR1 is SNHLY, CDR2 FYNNEI, per germline. The CDR3 protein is CASFTGFWYGYTF. In DNA form, the CDR3 reads TGTGCCAGTTTCACAGGGTTCTGGTATGGCTACACCTTC.

V is TRBV5-5 and J is TRBJ1-1; perhaps TRBD1 as D (6 bases). CDR1 and CDR2 (germline): SGHKS, YYEKEE (reference sequence). The CDR3 totals 17 residues. V was clipped by 4 bases and J by 1 base, with 20 bases between them. The CDR3 sequence is CASSANRDTAPNTEAFF. The CDR3 DNA is TGTGCCAGCAGCGCGAACAGGGACACGGCCCCGAACACTGAAGCTTTCTTT.

This chain connects TRBV3-1 to TRBJ2-7, with D tentatively TRBD1 (5 bases). The J call could be wrong; TRBJ2-5 is a better fit for the DNA end. The germline CDR1 and CDR2 sequences are LGHDT and YNNKEL (reference sequence). This CDR3 contains 15 residues. CDR3 DNA: TGTGCCAGCAGCGAACCCCCCCAGGGAACGGAGACCCAGTACTTC. Translation: CASSEPPQGTETQYF.

On this clonotype: At one end, the junction sequence differs from germline, possibly due to a read error. This chain connects TRBV2 to TRBJ2-1; 14 bases align to TRBD2. This CDR3 spans 16 amino acids. Per germline, CDR1 SNHLY and CDR2 FYNNEI. The CDR3 sequence is CTSRRLAGGKYNEQFF. The CDR3 region has the DNA TGTACCAGCAGGAGACTAGCGGGGGGGAAATACAATGAGCAGTTCTTC.

The chain couples TRBV5-1 to TRBJ2-1; TRBD1 matches 9 bases. The CDR3 covers 15 residues. Germline V CDR1 and CDR2: SGHRS, YFSETQ. Trimming at V came to 0 bases and at J to 7 bases, leaving 5 bases not matched to a gene. This chain's CDR3 is CASSLVQGAGNEQFF. The CDR3 DNA reads TGCGCCAGCAGCTTGGTACAGGGGGCGGGGAATGAGCAGTTCTTC.